This T cell receptor (beta chain) was recorded in a study of long-term antiretroviral therapy in people with HIV. The ends lost 0 bases at V and 2 bases at J; junction bases unmatched: 8. Germline V gene data show CDR1 as MRHNA and CDR2 as SNTAGT. The CDR3 is 17 amino acids. With regard to this clone: Its antigen is not known.

Study-level points and caveats: The clones with expansion before ART were dominant in the repertoire at all time points.

Version v3.0 of the immunoSEQ assay ran at survey level. Sequencing had a target that covered 40,000-50,000 T-cell genomes per sample. Clones were sequenced by immunoSEQ multiplex PCR, and TCRdb holds only the in-frame ones, with some missing. This table holds roughly 42,000 clones, approximately 85% found once. Per donor, a minimum of one pre-ART and a minimum of two post-ART PBMC samples were available. The specimen comprised unsorted PBMCs, sampled 3.1 years after starting antiretroviral therapy. The chain has TRBV6-4 and TRBJ2-7; 9 nucleotides align to TRBD1. This TCR came from a woman aged 50 to 60 with HIV. The CDR3 nucleotides are TGTGCCAGCAGTGACTCAAGGACAGGGGTCATTCCCTACGAGCAGTACTTC. This gives the protein CASSDSRTGVIPYEQYF.